These 28 T cell receptor beta chains were all obtained from the same sample, sequenced in a study of blood T cell repertoires in COVID-19. The method was immunoSEQ multiplex PCR; TCRdb's version includes in-frame clones alone and lacks a portion of them. The sample comprises some 200,000 clones, more than 80% of which are singletons, and roughly 1.3% rests with the top ten. Sequencing was performed on peripheral blood. These receptors were taken from a young woman with COVID-19, enrolled during active disease.

The chain links TRBV5-4 to TRBJ2-2, with TRBD1 as a possible D gene (6 bases). The V gene's germline CDR1 is SGHNT and CDR2 YYREEE (reference sequence). The V gene lost 4 bases and the J gene lost 4 bases, with 14 bases spanning the gap. The CDR3 covers 15 residues. This chain's CDR3 is CASSESGASTGELFF. The CDR3 DNA sequence: TGTGCCAGCAGCGAGTCAGGGGCGAGCACCGGGGAGCTGTTTTTT.

The V call is TRBV6-1, the J call TRBJ1-4, with 7 bases that match TRBD1. This CDR3 is 13 amino acids long. J gave up 11 bases and V 1 base, and 4 bases lay outside the gene matches. Germline CDR1 reads MNHNS; CDR2 reads SASEGT. The CDR3 sequence: CASSEVLGGKLFF. CDR3 nucleotide sequence: TGTGCCAGCAGTGAAGTTCTAGGGGGCAAACTGTTTTTT.

The V gene is TRBV4-1, the J gene TRBJ2-3; the match to TRBD2 covers 10 bases. J lost 2 bases, V lost 1 base, and 6 bases had no gene match. This CDR3 comprises 17 residues. In germline, CDR1 is MGHRA, CDR2 YSYEKL. The CDR3 here is CASSQVEREGLTDTQYF. CDR3 DNA sequence: TGCGCCAGCAGCCAAGTTGAGCGGGAGGGCCTCACAGATACGCAGTATTTT.

The chain carries TRBV11-2 and TRBJ2-5; 7 positions match TRBD1. This CDR3 has 14 amino acids. Germline trimming cut 4 bases from V and 7 bases from J; bases unmatched to any gene: 9. Germline CDR1 is SGHAT and CDR2 is FQNNGV. The CDR3 DNA follows: TGTGCCAGCAGCTCTATACAGGGGCGAGGGACCCAGTACTTC. It is translated as CASSSIQGRGTQYF.

Here the CDR3 DNA reads TGTGCCAGCAGCTGGGGACAGGTTAACATGAACACTGAAGCTTTCTTT. Translation gives CASSWGQVNMNTEAFF. This chain links TRBV5-5 with TRBJ1-1, with TRBD1 matching over 8 bases. Trimming removed 3 bases from V and 0 bases from J; junction bases left unmatched: 7. The germline V gene encodes CDR1 SGHKS and CDR2 YYEKEE (reference sequence). This CDR3 spans 16 amino acids.

This chain uses TRBV5-1 with TRBJ2-5, with D possibly matching TRBD2 (7 bases). V was pared by 5 bases and J by 0 bases, with 8 bases between. The CDR3 has 13 amino acids. Germline CDR1 and CDR2: SGHRS and YFSETQ. CDR3 residues: CASRGGDQETQYF. In DNA, the CDR3 is TGCGCCAGCAGAGGGGGGGACCAAGAGACCCAGTACTTC.

This clone is a singleton in its sample. This chain links TRBV27 with TRBJ1-1; D is uncertain. CDR3 length: 14 amino acids. From germline, CDR1 is MNHEY and CDR2 SMNVEV (reference sequence). Between the trimmed V and J ends, which lost 2 bases and 9 bases, there was a span of 16 bases. The CDR3 DNA reads as TGTGCCAGCAGTTTAGGTGAGGGTAGGCCCCAAGCTTTCTTT. It specifies CASSLGEGRPQAFF.

The rearrangement links TRBV4-2 to TRBJ1-3, with D uncertain. From germline, CDR1 is LGHNA and CDR2 YNFKEQ. The CDR3 runs to 13 residues. Trimming pared 1 base from V and 4 bases from J, leaving 5 bases between. This chain's CDR3 is CASSQAYGNTIYF. The DNA of the CDR3 is TGTGCCAGCAGCCAAGCCTACGGAAACACCATATATTTT.

The rearrangement links TRBV6-5 to TRBJ2-4, with 8 bases fitting TRBD2. The V gene's germline CDR1 is MNHEY and CDR2 SVGAGI. The CDR3 is 14 residues long. With 4 bases clipped from V and 4 bases from J, the junction kept 3 bases outside the gene matches. The CDR3 here is CASSSGTSKNIQYF. CDR3 DNA sequence: TGTGCCAGCAGTTCCGGGACTAGTAAAAACATTCAGTACTTC.

This chain joins TRBV5-5 and TRBJ2-7; 7 bases line up with TRBD1. Germline V gives CDR1 SGHKS, CDR2 YYEKEE (reference sequence). V was clipped by 5 bases and J by 6 bases; unmatched bases: 11. The CDR3 length is 14 residues. The CDR3, as DNA: TGTGCCAGCAGTCGGCAGGGGGTTGATTTCGAGCAGTACTTC. Translating gives CASSRQGVDFEQYF.

The V and J genes are TRBV19 and TRBJ1-1, with D tentatively TRBD1 (6 bases). Germline CDR1 reads LNHDA; CDR2 reads SQIVND (reference sequence). V was pared by 0 bases and J by 7 bases, with 12 bases between. CDR3 length equals 14 residues. The CDR3 region is CASSIDPGQNEAFF. The CDR3 DNA sequence: TGTGCCAGTAGTATAGATCCGGGACAAAATGAAGCTTTCTTT.

The CDR3 sequence is CASSTGTSGRYDEQFF. In DNA, the CDR3 is TGTGCCAGTTCGACCGGGACTAGCGGGAGGTATGATGAGCAGTTCTTC. This rearrangement joins TRBV19 to TRBJ2-1, with TRBD2 matching 15 bases. The germline gives CDR1 LNHDA, CDR2 SQIVND (reference sequence). This CDR3 has 16 residues. V was pared by 8 bases and J by 8 bases, with 10 bases of the junction left unmatched.

The chain links TRBV7-8 to TRBJ2-7; D is unclear. CDR1 is SGHVS and CDR2 is FQNEAQ in the germline V gene. V shed 5 bases and J shed 0 bases, with 5 bases lying between them. CDR3 length: 12 residues. The CDR3 here is CASSPPSYEQYF. CDR3 nucleotides: TGTGCCAGCAGCCCTCCCTCCTACGAGCAGTACTTC.

The chain has TRBV5-5 and TRBJ1-2; D gene uncertain. This CDR3 is 14 amino acids long. The germline V gene encodes CDR1 SGHKS and CDR2 YYEKEE (reference sequence). V was shortened by 0 bases and J by 3 bases, with 9 bases between the two germline ends. The CDR3 region is CASSLEPGYYGYTF. CDR3 nucleotides: TGTGCCAGCAGCTTGGAGCCGGGTTACTATGGCTACACCTTC.

Points on this clone: The sample carries other DNA sequences with the same CDR3. The J gene is TRBJ2-5, the V gene TRBV7-9; TRBD2 agrees at 7 bases. The trim removed 4 bases at V and 3 bases at J, leaving 2 bases unmatched. The V gene's germline CDR1 is SEHNR and CDR2 FQNEAQ (reference sequence). The CDR3 is 13 amino acids. In DNA form, the CDR3 reads TGTGCCAGCAGCTCGAGCGGGGAAGAGACCCAGTACTTC. Amino acid sequence: CASSSSGEETQYF.

This chain uses TRBV3-1 (or the pseudogene TRBV3-2) with TRBJ2-2; TRBD2 matches at 7 bases. The trim removed 1 base at V and 6 bases at J, leaving 2 bases unmatched. The CDR3 runs 14 residues. Germline CDR1 reads LGHDT; CDR2 reads YNNKEL (reference sequence). The CDR3 nucleotides are TGTGCCAGCAGCCAAGTGGCGGGGGCCGGGGAGCTGTTTTTT. This translates into CASSQVAGAGELFF.

In its sample, this clone was seen a few times. This chain uses TRBV2 with TRBJ2-1, with 7 nucleotides matching TRBD2. V was clipped by 9 bases and J by 9 bases; unmatched bases: 11. CDR1 and CDR2 (germline): SNHLY, FYNNEI. The CDR3 is made up of 13 amino acids. The CDR3 region is CASSLAVGGEQFF. CDR3 nucleotide sequence: TGTGCCAGTTCCCTAGCGGTGGGGGGTGAGCAGTTCTTC.

The rearrangement uses TRBV28 and TRBJ2-2, with D unclear. The CDR3 runs 15 residues. The germline gives CDR1 MDHEN, CDR2 SYDVKM. V shed 2 bases and J shed 0 bases, with 7 bases lying between them. Written as DNA, the CDR3 is TGTGCCAGCAGTTTAGTCAGGCCGAACACCGGGGAGCTGTTTTTT. Amino acid sequence: CASSLVRPNTGELFF.

This clone was counted ten times or more. The gene calls are TRBV6-2 or TRBV6-3 and TRBJ2-7; the match to TRBD1 covers 7 bases. The CDR3 spans 19 residues. V was pared by 0 bases and J by 9 bases, with 23 bases of the junction left unmatched. Germline CDR1 reads MNHEY; CDR2 reads SVGEGT. The CDR3 DNA sequence: TGTGCCAGCAGTTACTCGGGCAGGGGGACGGGTCCCCTGGGCCACGGGCAGTACTTC. It specifies CASSYSGRGTGPLGHGQYF.

V gene TRBV29-1 combines with J gene TRBJ2-3; 12 nucleotides match TRBD1. This CDR3 is 23 amino acids long. Per germline, CDR1 SQVTM and CDR2 ANQGSEA. With 2 bases clipped from V and 3 bases from J, the junction kept 27 bases outside the gene matches. As DNA, the CDR3 is TGCAGCGTTGAACCGAAACATGCGTGGGGACAGGGGGCTCCCCTCACGAGAACAGATACGCAGTATTTT. It codes for CSVEPKHAWGQGAPLTRTDTQYF.

This chain links TRBV2 with TRBJ2-2; 9 bases agree with TRBD2. Germline-derived CDR1 and CDR2 are SNHLY and FYNNEI. There are 15 residues in the CDR3. The ends lost 6 bases at V and 6 bases at J; junction bases unmatched: 8. The CDR3 loop reads CASSGLASQAGELFF. The CDR3 nucleotides read TGTGCCAGCAGCGGACTAGCGTCGCAAGCCGGGGAGCTGTTTTTT.

V is TRBV9 and J is TRBJ2-7; 9 bases agree with TRBD2. The V gene end was trimmed by 4 bases and the J gene end by 7 bases; junction bases not matched to a gene: 6. Germline loops: CDR1 SGDLS, CDR2 YYNGEE. The CDR3 covers 13 residues. In nucleotides, the CDR3 is TGTGCCAGCAGCAGTGGACTAGCGCGGGAGCAGTACTTC. This encodes CASSSGLAREQYF.

The chain recombines TRBV11-2 with TRBJ2-2; D perhaps matches TRBD1 (6 bases). This CDR3 has 15 residues. The V gene's germline CDR1 is SGHAT and CDR2 FQNNGV. Trimming shortened V by 4 bases and J by 6 bases, and 15 bases separated the two germline ends. The CDR3 nucleotides read TGTGCCAGCAGCTGGGGCACAGGGCGGGCCGGGGAGCTGTTTTTT. Encoded protein: CASSWGTGRAGELFF.

The chain has TRBV19 and TRBJ1-2; D gene ambiguous. This CDR3 is 12 amino acids long. CDR1 LNHDA and CDR2 SQIVND come from the germline V gene (reference sequence). V lost 3 bases and J lost 6, with 8 bases in between. Written as DNA, the CDR3 is TGTGCCAGTAGTATCCCAGGCGATGGCTACACCTTC. Residues: CASSIPGDGYTF.

In DNA form, the CDR3 reads TGTGCCAGCAGCGCTACAGGGGGCAGGGGAAACACCATATATTTT. Protein: CASSATGGRGNTIYF. The genes are TRBV9 and TRBJ1-3; 9 nucleotides align to TRBD1. The CDR3 consists of 15 residues. The V segment lost 3 bases and the J segment 4 bases; nucleotides outside the gene matches: 5. Looked up from germline, CDR1 is SGDLS and CDR2 is YYNGEE.

The J gene is TRBJ1-5, the V gene TRBV30, with TRBD1 matching over 10 bases. Germline trimming cut 4 bases from V and 5 bases from J; bases unmatched to any gene: 14. Germline V gene data show CDR1 as GTSNPN and CDR2 as SVGIG (reference sequence). This CDR3 comprises 17 residues. The CDR3 here is CAWNSRQGAWYYQPQHF. For the CDR3, the DNA is TGTGCCTGGAACTCTCGACAGGGGGCATGGTATTATCAGCCCCAGCATTTT.

This clone was recorded once. The chain has TRBV27 and TRBJ2-2; 15 bases match TRBD2. V shed 8 bases and J 3 bases; nucleotides not matched to a gene: 4. Germline-derived CDR1 and CDR2 are MNHEY and SMNVEV (reference sequence). The CDR3 is 16 amino acids. The CDR3 is CASGLAGGSHTGELFF. In DNA form, the CDR3 reads TGTGCCAGCGGACTAGCGGGAGGGTCGCACACCGGGGAGCTGTTTTTT.

The chain uses TRBV28 and TRBJ1-3, with D unresolved. The V and J ends lost 2 bases and 0 bases respectively, with 11 bases between them. Germline CDR1 MDHEN, CDR2 SYDVKM. The CDR3 has 16 residues. The CDR3 reads CASSLISEISGNTIYF. The CDR3, as DNA: TGTGCCAGCAGTTTAATTTCAGAAATCTCTGGAAACACCATATATTTT.